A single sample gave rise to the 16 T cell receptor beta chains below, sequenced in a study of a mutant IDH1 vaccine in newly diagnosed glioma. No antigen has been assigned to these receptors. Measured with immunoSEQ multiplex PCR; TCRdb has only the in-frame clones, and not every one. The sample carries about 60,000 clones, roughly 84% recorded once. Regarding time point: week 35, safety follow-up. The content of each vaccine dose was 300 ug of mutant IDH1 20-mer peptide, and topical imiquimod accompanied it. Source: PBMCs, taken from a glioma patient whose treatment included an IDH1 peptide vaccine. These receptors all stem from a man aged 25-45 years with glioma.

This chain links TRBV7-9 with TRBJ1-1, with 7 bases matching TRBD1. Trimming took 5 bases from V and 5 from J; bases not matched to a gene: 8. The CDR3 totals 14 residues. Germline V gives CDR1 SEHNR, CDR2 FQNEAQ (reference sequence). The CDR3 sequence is CASSPRQGITEAFF. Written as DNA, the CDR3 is TGTGCCAGCAGCCCAAGACAGGGTATTACTGAAGCTTTCTTT.

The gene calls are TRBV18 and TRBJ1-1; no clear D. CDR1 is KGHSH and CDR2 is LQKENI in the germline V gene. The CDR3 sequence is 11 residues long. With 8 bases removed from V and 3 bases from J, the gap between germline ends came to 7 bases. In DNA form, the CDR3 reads TGTGCCAGCCGATTGGACACTGAAGCTTTCTTT. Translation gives CASRLDTEAFF. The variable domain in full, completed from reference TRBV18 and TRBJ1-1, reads NAGVMQNPRHLVRRRGQEARLRCSPMKGHSHVYWYRQLPEEGLKFMVYLQKENIIDESGMPKERFSAEFPKEGPSILRIQQVVRGDSAAYFCASRLDTEAFFGQGTRLTVV.

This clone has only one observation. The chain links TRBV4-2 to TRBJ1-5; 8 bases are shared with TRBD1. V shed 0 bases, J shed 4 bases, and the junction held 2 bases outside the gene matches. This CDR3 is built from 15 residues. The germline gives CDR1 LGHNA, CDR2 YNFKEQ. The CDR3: CASSQDGQGNQPQHF. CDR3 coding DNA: TGTGCCAGCAGCCAAGATGGACAGGGAAATCAGCCCCAGCATTTT.

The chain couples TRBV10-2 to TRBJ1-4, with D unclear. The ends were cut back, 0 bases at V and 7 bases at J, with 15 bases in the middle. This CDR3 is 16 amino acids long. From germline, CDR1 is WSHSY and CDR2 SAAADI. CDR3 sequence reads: CASSESSPRWGEKLFF. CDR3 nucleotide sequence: TGCGCCAGCAGTGAGTCGAGTCCCCGGTGGGGTGAAAAACTGTTTTTT.

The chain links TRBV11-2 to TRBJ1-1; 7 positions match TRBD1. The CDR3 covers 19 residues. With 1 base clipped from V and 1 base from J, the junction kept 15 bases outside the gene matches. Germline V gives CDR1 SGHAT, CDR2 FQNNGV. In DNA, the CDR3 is TGTGCCAGCAGCTTAGGATTGGTACAGGGGCTTTTCGGGAACACTGAAGCTTTCTTT. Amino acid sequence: CASSLGLVQGLFGNTEAFF.

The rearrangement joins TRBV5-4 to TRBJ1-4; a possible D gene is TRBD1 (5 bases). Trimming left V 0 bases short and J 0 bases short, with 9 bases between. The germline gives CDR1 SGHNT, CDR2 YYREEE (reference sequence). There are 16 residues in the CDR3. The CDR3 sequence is CASSLGDGPTNEKLFF. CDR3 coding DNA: TGTGCCAGCAGCTTGGGGGACGGACCAACTAATGAAAAACTGTTTTTT.

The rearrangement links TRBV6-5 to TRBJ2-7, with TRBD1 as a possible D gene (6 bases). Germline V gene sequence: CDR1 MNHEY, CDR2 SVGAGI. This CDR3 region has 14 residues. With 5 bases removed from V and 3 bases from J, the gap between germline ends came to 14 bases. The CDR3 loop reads CASSALPGDYEQYF. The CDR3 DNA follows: TGTGCCAGCAGTGCTCTACCAGGGGACTACGAGCAGTACTTC.

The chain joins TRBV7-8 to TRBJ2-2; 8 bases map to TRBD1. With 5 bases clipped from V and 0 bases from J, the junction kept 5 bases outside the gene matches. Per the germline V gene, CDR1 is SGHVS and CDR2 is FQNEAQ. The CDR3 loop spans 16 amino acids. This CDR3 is CASSRRGQANTGELFF. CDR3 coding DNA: TGTGCCAGCAGCCGAAGGGGACAGGCGAACACCGGGGAGCTGTTTTTT. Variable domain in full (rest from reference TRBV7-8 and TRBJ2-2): GAGVSQSPRYKVAKRGQDVALRCDPISGHVSLFWYQQALGQGPEFLTYFQNEAQLDKSGLPSDRFFAERPEGSVSTLKIQRTQQEDSAVYLCASSRRGQANTGELFFGEGSRLTVL.

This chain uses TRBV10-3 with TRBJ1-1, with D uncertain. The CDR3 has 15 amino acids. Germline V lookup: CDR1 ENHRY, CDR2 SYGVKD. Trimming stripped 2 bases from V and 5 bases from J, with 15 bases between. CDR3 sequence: CAISEGMPWVTEAFF. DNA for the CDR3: TGTGCCATCAGTGAGGGAATGCCCTGGGTTACTGAAGCTTTCTTT.

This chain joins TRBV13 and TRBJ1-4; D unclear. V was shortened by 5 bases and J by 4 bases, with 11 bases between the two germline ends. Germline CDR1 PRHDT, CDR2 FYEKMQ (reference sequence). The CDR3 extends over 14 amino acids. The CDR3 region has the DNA TGTGCCAGCAGCGACGGACGGAATAATGAAAAACTGTTTTTT. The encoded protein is CASSDGRNNEKLFF.

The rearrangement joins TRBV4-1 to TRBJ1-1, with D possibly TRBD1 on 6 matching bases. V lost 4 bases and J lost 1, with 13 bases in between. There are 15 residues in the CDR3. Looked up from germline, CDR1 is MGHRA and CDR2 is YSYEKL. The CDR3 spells CASSRGQRENTEAFF. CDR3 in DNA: TGCGCCAGCAGCCGCGGACAGAGAGAGAACACTGAAGCTTTCTTT.

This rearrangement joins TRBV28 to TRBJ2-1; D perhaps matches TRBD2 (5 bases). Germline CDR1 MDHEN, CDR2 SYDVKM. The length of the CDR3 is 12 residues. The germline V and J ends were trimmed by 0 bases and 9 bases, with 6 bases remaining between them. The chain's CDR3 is CASSLWGSEQFF. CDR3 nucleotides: TGTGCCAGCAGTTTATGGGGGAGTGAGCAGTTCTTC.

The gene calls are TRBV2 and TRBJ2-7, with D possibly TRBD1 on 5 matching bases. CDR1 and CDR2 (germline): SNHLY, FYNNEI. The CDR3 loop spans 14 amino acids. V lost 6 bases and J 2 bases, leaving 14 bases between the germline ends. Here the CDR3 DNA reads TGTGCCAGCAGCTCGCGACAGATAGCCTACGAGCAGTACTTC. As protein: CASSSRQIAYEQYF.

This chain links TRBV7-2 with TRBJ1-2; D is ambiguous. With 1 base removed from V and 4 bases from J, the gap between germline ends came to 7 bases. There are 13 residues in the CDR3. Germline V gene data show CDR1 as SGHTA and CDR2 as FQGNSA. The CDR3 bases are TGTGCCAGCAGCTTAGACGGGTTCTATGGCTACACCTTC. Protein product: CASSLDGFYGYTF. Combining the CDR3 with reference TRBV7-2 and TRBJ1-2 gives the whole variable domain GAGVSQSPSNKVTEKGKDVELRCDPISGHTALYWYRQSLGQGLEFLIYFQGNSAPDKSGLPSDRFSAERTGGSVSTLTIQRTQQEDSAVYLCASSLDGFYGYTFGSGTRLTVV.

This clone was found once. The CDR3 is CASSESNLVGQPLAKNIQYF. Written as DNA, the CDR3 is TGCGCCAGCAGTGAGTCGAATCTTGTGGGCCAGCCCCTAGCCAAAAACATTCAGTACTTC. The J gene is TRBJ2-4, the V gene TRBV10-2; D is unclear. This CDR3 has 20 amino acids. Deletions cut 0 bases from V and 0 bases from J, with 21 bases between. Looked up from germline, CDR1 is WSHSY and CDR2 is SAAADI.

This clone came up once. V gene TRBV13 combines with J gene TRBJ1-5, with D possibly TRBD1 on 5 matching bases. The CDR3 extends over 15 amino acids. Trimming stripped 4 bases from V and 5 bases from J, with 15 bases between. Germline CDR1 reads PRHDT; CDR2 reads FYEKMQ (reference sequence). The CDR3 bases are TGTGCCAGCAGCTCCGGGTGGGGGACGGATCAGCCCCAGCATTTT. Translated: CASSSGWGTDQPQHF.